This paragraph covers one T cell receptor (beta chain) sequence. The antigen remains undetermined. Profiled with immunoSEQ multiplex PCR; TCRdb holds only in-frame clones, not every one. The sample holds around 60,000 clones; approximately 80% are singletons and the top ten take roughly 6.3%. This record comes from a study of OX40 agonist ivuxolimab in advanced cancers. For the study at large: Participants could have had prior anti-PD-1, anti-PD-L1 or anti-CTLA-4 therapy, and around 43% had some. There were three patients with partial responses, one having hepatocellular carcinoma and two cutaneous melanoma.

General study results and limits: CD4+ and CD8+ blood T cells expanded clonally by week 6 at 0.1 to 3.0 mg/kg.

The sample was CD4+ or CD8+ T cells sorted from blood, taken in a trial of the OX40 agonist ivuxolimab. The receptor's source is an adult with an advanced solid tumor such as melanoma, head and neck, liver or kidney cancer.

The CDR3 loop is CAWSEPGQGFTEAFF. CDR3 in DNA: TGTGCCTGGAGTGAACCGGGACAGGGGTTCACTGAAGCTTTCTTT. The chain combines TRBV30 with TRBJ1-1, with 10 bases fitting TRBD1. After removal of 1 base from V and 4 bases from J, the junction contained 6 bases not matched to a gene. CDR1 is GTSNPN and CDR2 is SVGIG in the germline V gene (reference sequence). This CDR3 region has 15 residues.